A single sample gave rise to the 21 T cell receptor beta chains below, sequenced in a study of T-cell reconstitution after alpha-beta-depleted transplantation in children (dated by TCRdb to 2015 to 2016). The label giving this sample's treatment or condition can be read as: allogeneic hematopoietic cell transplantation with graft depleted of TCRalphabeta T cells and CD19 B cells. The library relied on PCR. TCRdb lists the instrument as Illumina HiSeq 2500. To normalize quantification of the TCRbeta repertoire, the TCR libraries were built with molecular barcoding that relied on unique molecular identifiers. TCRdb reprocessed the public reads (quality trimming at Q25 with fastp, clone calling with MiXCR) and kept in-frame beta chains. Every CDR3 protein is listed once, alongside the most common genes and DNA of its rows. The sample includes about a million distinct CDR3 sequences, with around 30% observed a single time. Together, the top ten hold roughly 31% of the sample.

The sample here was PBMCs, mostly from graft donor cells, taken 360 days after TCRalphabeta/CD19-depleted stem cell transplant. These receptors were obtained from a boy younger than two who had a stem cell transplant for SCID, so the T cells may come from the graft donor.

The chain uses TRBV24-1 and TRBJ2-5; 9 positions agree with TRBD1. Germline CDR1 reads KGHDR; CDR2 reads SFDVKD. Trimming cost V 4 bases and J 1 base; bases outside gene matches: 6. CDR3 length equals 16 residues. The CDR3: CATSEGGTGSQETQYF. Here the CDR3 DNA reads TGTGCCACCAGTGAGGGCGGGACAGGGAGCCAAGAGACCCAGTACTTC.

This clonotype was seen a handful of times. V usage is TRBV20-1 and J usage is TRBJ1-5, with D tentatively TRBD1 (5 bases). The CDR3 sequence is 14 residues long. V was shortened by 6 bases and J by 2 bases, with 14 bases between the two germline ends. The germline gives CDR1 DFQATT, CDR2 SNEGSKA (reference sequence). CDR3 loop: CSATHGGRNQPQHF. CDR3 DNA: TGCAGTGCGACACACGGGGGACGCAATCAGCCCCAGCATTTT.

The chain carries TRBV6-1 and TRBJ1-5; 7 bases are a match to TRBD1. J lost 7 bases, V lost 5 bases, and 5 bases had no gene match. From germline, CDR1 is MNHNS and CDR2 SASEGT. This CDR3 contains 13 residues. The CDR3 is CASSRGQTQPQHF. CDR3 nucleotides: TGTGCCAGCAGTCGGGGACAGACCCAGCCCCAGCATTTT.

The V call is TRBV3-1, the J call TRBJ1-3; D is unresolved. This CDR3 region has 15 residues. V lost 0 bases to trimming and J lost 1 base, with 7 bases between them. Looked up from germline, CDR1 is LGHDT and CDR2 is YNNKEL (reference sequence). In DNA, the CDR3 is TGTGCCAGCAGCCAAGAAGGCAGTTCTGGAAACACCATATATTTT. This encodes CASSQEGSSGNTIYF.

The table lists this clonotype with a count of one. J is TRBJ2-5 and V is TRBV20-1; D is possibly TRBD2 (6 bases). The V gene lost 7 bases and the J gene lost 2 bases, with 17 bases spanning the gap. CDR1 and CDR2 (germline): DFQATT, SNEGSKA (reference sequence). This CDR3 comprises 14 residues. The CDR3 here is CSGTTGRSQETQYF. In nucleotides, the CDR3 is TGCAGTGGTACCACCGGGAGATCACAAGAGACCCAGTACTTC.

The chain recombines TRBV5-1 with TRBJ1-6; weak D call: TRBD1 (5 bases). This CDR3 is 14 amino acids long. Trimming took off 0 bases at V and 9 bases at J, with 10 bases between the two ends. Germline CDR1 and CDR2: SGHRS and YFSETQ. The CDR3 DNA is TGCGCCAGCAGCTTGGGGGACGAGGTTTCACCCCTCCACTTT. It is translated as CASSLGDEVSPLHF.

The rearrangement joins TRBV14 to TRBJ2-1; perhaps D is TRBD1 or TRBD2 (5 bases each). Germline lookup yields CDR1 SGHDN and CDR2 FVKESK. The CDR3 length is 18 residues. V lost 0 bases, J lost 5 bases, and 20 bases lay in between. CDR3 nucleotides: TGTGCCAGCAGCCAAGATAGGAAGAGGGGCCGAAGAAACAATGAGCAGTTCTTC. Translating gives CASSQDRKRGRRNNEQFF.

CDR3 region: CASSPRSGEGGFRGEQYF. In DNA form, the CDR3 reads TGCGCCAGCAGCCCCCGATCCGGAGAGGGGGGGTTTCGGGGCGAGCAGTACTTC. J is TRBJ2-7 and V is TRBV5-1; possible D gene TRBD2, 7 bases. Trimming removed 4 bases from V and 6 bases from J, with 29 bases in between. The germline CDR1 and CDR2 sequences are SGHRS and YFSETQ. This CDR3 is 18 amino acids long.

The V gene is TRBV14, the J gene TRBJ2-1; weak D call: TRBD1 (5 bases). Trimming removed 4 bases at V and 7 bases at J, with 11 bases between. Germline assignment: CDR1 SGHDN and CDR2 FVKESK. The CDR3 runs 13 residues. CDR3 bases: TGTGCCAGCAGCCCCTGGGCAGGGAATGAGCAGTTCTTC. Protein sequence: CASSPWAGNEQFF. The full variable domain, in which reference TRBV14 and TRBJ2-1 provide the parts outside the CDR3, is EAGVTQFPSHSVIEKGQTVTLRCDPISGHDNLYWYRRVMGKEIKFLLHFVKESKQDESGMPNNRFLAERTGGTYSTLKVQPAELEDSGVYFCASSPWAGNEQFFGPGTRLTVL.

This clonotype has just one count. The chain couples TRBV5-5 to TRBJ2-1, with 13 bases fitting TRBD2. Trimming removed 3 bases from V and 8 bases from J; junction bases left unmatched: 8. Germline V CDR1 and CDR2: SGHKS, YYEKEE (reference sequence). CDR3 size: 16 residues. This CDR3 reads CASSSNGLAGADEQFF. CDR3 sequence (DNA): TGTGCCAGCAGCTCAAACGGACTAGCGGGGGCCGATGAGCAGTTCTTC. Together with reference TRBV5-5 and TRBJ2-1, the CDR3 gives the full variable domain: DAGVTQSPTHLIKTRGQQVTLRCSPISGHKSVSWYQQVLGQGPQFIFQYYEKEERGRGNFPDRFSARQFPNYSSELNVNALLLGDSALYLCASSSNGLAGADEQFFGPGTRLTVL.

This clonotype was counted a few times. V usage is TRBV7-2 and J usage is TRBJ2-7; possible D gene TRBD2, 6 bases. V gave up 1 base and J gave up 1 base, with 14 bases separating them. This CDR3 comprises 16 residues. Germline V gene sequence: CDR1 SGHTA, CDR2 FQGNSA. CDR3 nucleotides: TGTGCCAGCAGCTTAGACGGGAGATCGTCATCCTACGAGCAGTACTTC. Its protein is CASSLDGRSSSYEQYF. The variable domain in full, with the rest retrieved from reference TRBV7-2 and TRBJ2-7, is GAGVSQSPSNKVTEKGKDVELRCDPISGHTALYWYRQSLGQGLEFLIYFQGNSAPDKSGLPSDRFSAERTGGSVSTLTIQRTQQEDSAVYLCASSLDGRSSSYEQYFGPGTRLTVT.

V gene TRBV5-1 combines with J gene TRBJ1-6; 8 nucleotides agree with TRBD1. The CDR3 is 15 residues long. J was trimmed by 9 bases and V by 2 bases; bases with no gene match: 7. Per germline, CDR1 SGHRS and CDR2 YFSETQ. Here the CDR3 DNA reads TGCGCCAGCAGCTTACTCAGGGGGCTTGGTTCACCCCTCCACTTT. It specifies CASSLLRGLGSPLHF.

This clonotype has just a few counts. The chain recombines TRBV12-3 or TRBV12-4 with TRBJ1-4; D may be TRBD1 (6 bases). This CDR3 has 14 amino acids. The V end was cut by 5 bases, the J end by 8 bases, with 15 bases between. CDR3 in amino acids: CASSTRGGGEKLFF. CDR3 coding DNA: TGTGCCAGCAGTACCCGAGGGGGAGGGGAAAAACTGTTTTTT.

This clonotype was counted only a few times. The chain carries TRBV6-1 and TRBJ1-1; TRBD1 aligns across 10 bases. CDR3 length equals 12 residues. The germline V gene encodes CDR1 MNHNS and CDR2 SASEGT. Trimming cost V 2 bases and J 13 bases; bases outside gene matches: 4. For the CDR3, the DNA is TGTGCCAGCAGTGAATCCGGGACAGGGGTTTTCTTT. Residues: CASSESGTGVFF.

V usage is TRBV7-7 and J usage is TRBJ2-5, with 11 positions matching TRBD2. This CDR3 has 16 amino acids. Looked up from germline, CDR1 is SSHAT and CDR2 is FNYEAQ (reference sequence). V shed 5 bases, J shed 3 bases, and the junction held 8 bases outside the gene matches. The CDR3 sequence is CASSRSLAGGEETQYF. Written as DNA, the CDR3 is TGTGCCAGCAGCCGCTCCTTAGCGGGGGGGGAAGAGACCCAGTACTTC.

The V and J genes are TRBV4-2 and TRBJ2-3; 13 nucleotides align to TRBD2. The CDR3 loop spans 16 amino acids. V was pared by 8 bases and J by 3 bases, with 8 bases of the junction left unmatched. Germline-derived CDR1 and CDR2 are LGHNA and YNFKEQ. The CDR3 reads CASGETSGGLTDTQYF. In DNA, the CDR3 is TGTGCCAGCGGCGAGACTAGCGGGGGGCTAACAGATACGCAGTATTTT.

The rearrangement joins TRBV29-1 to TRBJ2-5; D might be TRBD2 (5 bases). The CDR3 contains 11 residues. V lost 5 bases and J 5 bases, leaving 9 bases between the germline ends. Germline CDR1 SQVTM, CDR2 ANQGSEA. The DNA of the CDR3 is TGCAGCGTTCGGTGGAGGGAGACCCAGTACTTC. As protein: CSVRWRETQYF.

J is TRBJ1-4 and V is TRBV11-2; D possibly corresponds to TRBD1 (5 bases). The germline gives CDR1 SGHAT, CDR2 FQNNGV. The CDR3 runs to 14 residues. With 9 bases removed from V and 13 bases from J, the gap between germline ends came to 24 bases. The CDR3 bases are TGTGCCAGTACCTCCACCCGGCGCCAAACAGGACTGTTTTTT. It is translated as CASTSTRRQTGLFF.

The sample holds a few counts of this clonotype. The V call is TRBV3-1, the J call TRBJ2-1; D possibly corresponds to TRBD1 (8 bases). This CDR3 contains 16 residues. The germline V gene has CDR1 LGHDT and CDR2 YNNKEL (reference sequence). Trimming stripped 2 bases from V and 2 bases from J, with 13 bases between. CDR3: CASSQSGTGPYNEQFF. CDR3 DNA: TGTGCCAGCAGCCAAAGCGGGACAGGCCCCTACAATGAGCAGTTCTTC.

This clonotype was detected only a few times. V is TRBV5-1 and J is TRBJ2-7, with D uncertain. The CDR3 contains 13 residues. Trimming cost V 4 bases and J 3 bases, with 11 bases left between them. Germline CDR1 reads SGHRS; CDR2 reads YFSETQ. The CDR3, as DNA: TGCGCCAGCAGCCCGACCCTAGGCTACGAGCAGTACTTC. Translation gives CASSPTLGYEQYF.

This clonotype was counted only a few times. The J gene is TRBJ2-1, the V gene TRBV10-3; TRBD2 matches 7 bases. With V trimmed by 11 bases and J by 6 bases, 7 bases remained unmatched. Germline CDR1 reads ENHRY; CDR2 reads SYGVKD. CDR3 size: 12 residues. The CDR3 DNA is TGTGCCTCAGGACTAGTATCCAATGAGCAGTTCTTC. It yields the protein CASGLVSNEQFF.